The 2 T cell receptor beta chains given below trace back to one sample, sequenced in a study of radiation and T cells in renal cell carcinoma. TCRdb keeps only in-frame clones here, not all; method: immunoSEQ multiplex PCR. The table records 70,000 to 95,000 clones, 82% of them present only once. The time point was: baseline pretreatment blood. Treatment reported: 15 Gy SBRT to primary tumor, nephrectomy 4 weeks later. Sample: blood, taken from a patient whose treatment included radiotherapy and nephrectomy. Receptors originate from a man in his sixties with renal cell carcinoma.

The rearrangement joins TRBV4-3 to TRBJ2-1, with D maybe TRBD2 (6 bases). Germline-derived CDR1 and CDR2 are LGHNA and YSLEER. Trimming left V 3 bases short and J 12 bases short, with 24 bases between. The CDR3 spans 16 residues. CDR3 sequence reads: CASSQTGTPNVLGQFF. CDR3 sequence (DNA): TGCGCCAGCAGCCAGACCGGGACTCCAAATGTGTTGGGGCAGTTCTTC.

The J gene is TRBJ1-3, the V gene TRBV11-2, with unresolved D. This CDR3 has 12 residues. Per germline, CDR1 SGHAT and CDR2 FQNNGV. V lost 8 bases, J lost 8 bases, and 13 bases lay in between. The CDR3 reads CASGPAPYTIYF. The CDR3 DNA follows: TGTGCCAGCGGTCCAGCCCCGTACACCATATATTTT.